This entry concerns a single T cell receptor (beta chain). V lost 6 bases, J lost 4 bases, and 11 bases stayed unmatched. The CDR3 runs 16 residues. Germline CDR1 reads MDHEN; CDR2 reads SYDVKM. Repertoires were generated with immunoSEQ multiplex PCR, while TCRdb's copy carries only in-frame clones and drops some. The table shows 250,000 or so clones, with about nine tenths occurring only once. The data derive from a study of blood T cell repertoires in COVID-19. Turning to the study itself: Italy, Spain and the United States were the sources of the convalescent and acute COVID-19 samples.

Self-reported history from a screening survey and questionnaire set each donor's cohort. The sequence came from a woman aged 18-29 years who had recovered from COVID-19. The chain combines TRBV28 with TRBJ2-1; 8 bases agree with TRBD2. The sample was PBMCs or T cells enriched from blood (not recorded which). DNA for the CDR3: TGTGCCAGCAGACCTGCTGGGACTAGATCATACAATGAGCAGTTCTTC. Its translation: CASRPAGTRSYNEQFF.